Below are 23 T cell receptor beta chains sequenced from a single sample in a study of CD8 T cells in Susac syndrome. Random-hexamer reverse transcription was applied to roughly 0.45 to 1 ug RNA. MiXCR, run by TCRdb on the immunoSEQ multiplex PCR reads, gives a single entry per CDR3 protein. This sample carries about 120,000 distinct CDR3 sequences, roughly 94% of them seen once, and the ten largest clones take about 0.28%. Specimen: CD8+ T cells from PBMCs. These receptors were collected from a human donor with Susac syndrome.

Remarks on this clonotype: Germline and junction disagree at one end, which may indicate a read error. The rearrangement joins TRBV3-1 to TRBJ1-3; weak D call: TRBD1 (6 bases). CDR1 LGHDT and CDR2 YNNKEL come from the germline V gene (reference sequence). The CDR3 has 16 amino acids. CDR3 protein: CASRQGGGSSGNTIYF. CDR3 bases: TGTGCCAGCAGGCAAGGGGGGGGGAGCTCTGGAAACACCATATATTTT.

The V gene is TRBV6-5, the J gene TRBJ1-2; 8 bases are shared with TRBD1. The CDR3 has 16 amino acids. The V segment lost 1 base and the J segment 4 bases; nucleotides outside the gene matches: 8. From germline, CDR1 is MNHEY and CDR2 SVGAGI. The CDR3: CASSYLPDRGSYGYTF. The CDR3 nucleotides read TGTGCCAGCAGTTACTTGCCAGACAGGGGCTCCTATGGCTACACCTTC.

The chain joins TRBV4-3 to TRBJ2-1; D possibly corresponds to TRBD2 (5 bases). The CDR3 extends over 14 amino acids. V lost 1 base, J lost 5 bases, and 9 bases lay in between. Germline loops: CDR1 LGHNA, CDR2 YSLEER. CDR3 loop: CASSQATGNNEQFF. CDR3 DNA sequence: TGCGCCAGCAGCCAAGCGACCGGGAACAATGAGCAGTTCTTC.

The chain combines TRBV6-1 with TRBJ1-4; a weak D match, TRBD1 (5 bases). Trimming stripped 10 bases from V and 6 bases from J, with 12 bases between. The CDR3 sequence is 12 residues long. Looked up from germline, CDR1 is MNHNS and CDR2 is SASEGT. The CDR3 sequence is CATHRGDEKLFF. The CDR3 DNA sequence: TGTGCCACCCATAGGGGTGATGAAAAACTGTTTTTT.

This chain links TRBV7-9 with TRBJ2-5; D remains ambiguous. Trimming removed 3 bases from V and 5 bases from J, with 10 bases in between. The germline CDR1 and CDR2 sequences are SEHNR and FQNEAQ (reference sequence). The CDR3 has 13 amino acids. CDR3 in DNA: TGTGCCAGCAGCTTGCCAGAGGAGGAGACCCAGTACTTC. Residues: CASSLPEEETQYF.

This chain uses TRBV30 with TRBJ1-1; D is unclear. CDR3 size: 9 residues. The germline V gene encodes CDR1 GTSNPN and CDR2 SVGIG (reference sequence). The CDR3 DNA reads as TGTGCTACTCAGCCTGAAGCTTTCTTT. Its protein is CATQPEAFF.

This sequence joins TRBV12-5 and TRBJ1-4, with 7 nucleotides matching TRBD1. Germline V gene sequence: CDR1 LGHNT, CDR2 FRNRAP. The CDR3 has 16 residues. Unmatched junction bases numbered 3, after V lost 0 bases and J lost 2 bases. The CDR3 spells CASGLVTGATNEKLFF. In DNA form, the CDR3 reads TGTGCTAGTGGTTTGGTAACAGGGGCCACTAATGAAAAACTGTTTTTT.

The chain couples TRBV19 to TRBJ1-6; D is ambiguous. The CDR3 is 15 residues long. Trimming took 5 bases from V and 5 from J, leaving 13 bases between them. Looked up from germline, CDR1 is LNHDA and CDR2 is SQIVND (reference sequence). The CDR3 region is CASSEWSYDNSPLHF. In DNA, the CDR3 is TGTGCCAGTAGTGAGTGGTCATATGATAATTCACCCCTCCACTTT.

The chain links TRBV30 to TRBJ2-3; D not resolved. V was clipped by 1 base and J by 0 bases, with 8 bases between them. The CDR3 runs 14 residues. Germline CDR1 GTSNPN, CDR2 SVGIG (reference sequence). In DNA form, the CDR3 reads TGTGCCTGGAGTGCCGCTGAAAGCACAGATACGCAGTATTTT. Translating it yields CAWSAAESTDTQYF.

The J gene is TRBJ2-1, the V gene TRBV3-1; 7 bases line up with TRBD2. This CDR3 spans 16 amino acids. J gave up 8 bases and V 0 bases, and 10 bases lay outside the gene matches. CDR1 is LGHDT and CDR2 is YNNKEL in the germline V gene (reference sequence). The CDR3 is CASSQEGGVPWDEQFF. The CDR3 nucleotides are TGTGCCAGCAGCCAAGAGGGAGGGGTCCCATGGGATGAGCAGTTCTTC.

The rearrangement uses TRBV7-9 and TRBJ1-5; a weak D match, TRBD1 (6 bases). The germline gives CDR1 SEHNR, CDR2 FQNEAQ (reference sequence). This CDR3 has 15 residues. Trimming took off 1 base at V and 0 bases at J, with 7 bases between the two ends. The CDR3 reads CASSLGTDSNQPQHF. The CDR3 bases are TGTGCCAGCAGCTTAGGGACAGATAGCAATCAGCCCCAGCATTTT.

V is TRBV29-1 and J is TRBJ1-1; D ambiguous. The CDR3 is 14 amino acids. The germline CDR1 and CDR2 sequences are SQVTM and ANQGSEA. The V and J ends lost 0 bases and 1 base respectively, with 9 bases between them. Here the CDR3 reads CSVEDLEQNTEAFF. The DNA of the CDR3 is TGCAGCGTTGAAGATTTGGAACAGAACACTGAAGCTTTCTTT. Full variable domain (rest looked up from reference TRBV29-1 and TRBJ1-1): SAVISQKPSRDICQRGTSLTIQCQVDSQVTMMFWYRQQPGQSLTLIATANQGSEATYESGFVIDKFPISRPNLTFSTLTVSNMSPEDSSIYLCSVEDLEQNTEAFFGQGTRLTVV.

The chain recombines TRBV10-3 with TRBJ2-5; the D gene is possibly TRBD1 (6 bases). Trimming removed 11 bases from V and 4 bases from J, with 11 bases in between. CDR3 length equals 11 residues. Germline CDR1 is ENHRY and CDR2 is SYGVKD. The DNA of the CDR3 is TGTGCCGTCTTGACAGGAGAGACCCAGTACTTC. Residues: CAVLTGETQYF.

The rearrangement joins TRBV9 to TRBJ2-2; 8 bases map to TRBD1. The junction had 10 bases not matched to a gene; V was cut back by 3 bases and J by 3 bases. The CDR3 is 17 amino acids. Germline V gene lookup returns CDR1 SGDLS and CDR2 YYNGEE. CDR3 in amino acids: CASSATPRTGYTGELFF. The CDR3 DNA is TGTGCCAGCAGCGCCACACCTCGGACAGGGTACACCGGGGAGCTGTTTTTT.

The chain couples TRBV5-6 to TRBJ2-1, with no clear D. Germline V gene sequence: CDR1 SGHDT, CDR2 YYEEEE. This CDR3 is 15 amino acids long. V dropped 6 bases and J dropped 7 bases, with 20 bases sitting between them. As DNA, the CDR3 is TGTGCCAGCACCTTTCGTAGGCAATTACGAAATGAGCAGTTCTTC. It yields the protein CASTFRRQLRNEQFF.

This rearrangement joins TRBV7-9 to TRBJ1-5; D remains ambiguous. Trimming shortened V by 1 base and J by 4 bases, and 5 bases separated the two germline ends. The CDR3 length is 13 residues. Germline V gene data show CDR1 as SEHNR and CDR2 as FQNEAQ (reference sequence). The CDR3 reads CASSLDWNQPQHF. The CDR3 coding sequence is TGTGCCAGCAGCTTAGACTGGAATCAGCCCCAGCATTTT.

The rearrangement joins TRBV12-5 to TRBJ1-5; perhaps TRBD1 as D (6 bases). Germline V gene lookup returns CDR1 LGHNT and CDR2 FRNRAP. The CDR3 has 14 residues. Trimming took 7 bases from V and 4 from J, leaving 14 bases between them. CDR3 sequence reads: CASVLDSGNQPQHF. The CDR3 DNA is TGTGCTAGTGTCCTGGACAGTGGAAATCAGCCCCAGCATTTT.

The chain uses TRBV7-7 and TRBJ2-7, with TRBD1 identical over 7 bases. This CDR3 spans 14 amino acids. Germline values: CDR1 SSHAT, CDR2 FNYEAQ (reference sequence). Trimming cost V 5 bases and J 5 bases; bases outside gene matches: 9. The CDR3 protein is CASSEQGQWNEQYF. The CDR3 DNA reads TGTGCCAGCAGCGAACAGGGACAGTGGAACGAGCAGTACTTC.

The chain links TRBV6-5 to TRBJ2-1; 13 positions agree with TRBD2. J lost 10 bases, V lost 2 bases, and 11 bases had no gene match. The CDR3 covers 17 residues. Germline lookup yields CDR1 MNHEY and CDR2 SVGAGI. CDR3 bases: TGTGCCAGCAGTTACGGCCTACTAGCGGGGGGGCTCGCGGAGCAGTTCTTC. Its protein is CASSYGLLAGGLAEQFF.

This sequence joins TRBV5-1 and TRBJ2-1; D may be TRBD1 (6 bases). The CDR3 runs to 14 residues. Per the germline V gene, CDR1 is SGHRS and CDR2 is YFSETQ. V was cut by 2 bases and J by 6 bases, with 12 bases left in between. The chain's CDR3 is CASSFPDRSNEQFF. The CDR3 nucleotides are TGCGCCAGCAGCTTCCCCGACAGGAGCAATGAGCAGTTCTTC.

The rearrangement uses TRBV27 and TRBJ2-1, with 16 bases fitting TRBD2. Germline lookup yields CDR1 MNHEY and CDR2 SMNVEV (reference sequence). The CDR3 runs to 18 residues. Losses at the gene ends were 3 bases for V and 1 base for J; bases not matched to a gene: 3. CDR3 nucleotides: TGTGCCAGCAGTTTTTGGGGACTAGCGGGGGGGTCCTACAATGAGCAGTTCTTC. As protein: CASSFWGLAGGSYNEQFF.

The V gene is TRBV2, the J gene TRBJ1-6, with D perhaps matching TRBD1 (6 bases). The CDR3 is made up of 13 amino acids. Trimming removed 6 bases at V and 7 bases at J, with 10 bases between. Looked up from germline, CDR1 is SNHLY and CDR2 is FYNNEI. The CDR3 DNA is TGTGCCAGCAGGGACAGTTTCAATTCACCCCTCCACTTT. Translation: CASRDSFNSPLHF. The full variable domain, with the rest looked up from reference TRBV2 and TRBJ1-6, is EPEVTQTPSHQVTQMGQEVILRCVPISNHLYFYWYRQILGQKVEFLVSFYNNEISEKSEIFDDQFSVERPDGSNFTLKIRSTKLEDSAMYFCASRDSFNSPLHFGNGTRLTVT.

V is TRBV4-3 and J is TRBJ2-7, with D uncertain. V was shortened by 0 bases and J by 5 bases, with 17 bases between the two germline ends. This CDR3 has 16 residues. From germline, CDR1 is LGHNA and CDR2 YSLEER. This CDR3 reads CASSQERTDIGDEQYF. The CDR3 DNA is TGCGCCAGCAGCCAAGAGCGCACAGACATCGGAGACGAGCAGTACTTC.